This section outlines one T cell receptor (beta chain) sequence together with its context. The clone's antigen remains unknown. There are no base qualities to consult, and no much larger clone falls within one base. From the cysteine up to the phenylalanine, the CDR3 has a length of 16 residues. Of all the DNA, just the CDR3 is kept, 48 bases in frame from base 1. V lost 5 bases and J lost 1 base; the stretch between them is 18 bases long. Sequences SGHRS (CDR1) and YFSETQ (CDR2) are obtained from the germline V gene. The data were taken from a study of shared clonotypes between healthy human individuals (dated by TCRdb to about 2020). Turning to the overall study: A couple of women and a few men aged 18 to 49 years were included in the cohort. For each donor, three plates each were used for CD4 naive and CD4 memory, two plates were used for CD8 naive, and one plate was used for CD8 memory. Blood TCR repertoires of a handful of healthy adults were deeply sequenced to estimate repertoire size and the extent of clonotype sharing between individuals. Libraries were prepared and TCR repertoires were sequenced by different laboratories using diverse techniques, in order to increase sequencing depth and limit assay-specific biases. Each donor's leukapheresis produced roughly between about 0.9 and 9.5 billion PBMCs. The investigation overall reported the following: Incomplete sequencing was indicated by rarefaction of sorted-subset datasets, despite the large sequencing depth. Because the study included only a small number of donors, the genetic and exposure-history diversity represented was limited. Larger estimated clonotype richness was generally found for naive subsets than for memory subsets. Pairwise subsampling led to the expectation that sequencing depth would affect the degree of clonotype sharing among donors. Sampling was limited to blood, and TCR repertoires in tissue likely differ from TCR repertoires in blood. Higher generation probabilities were observed for clonotypes shared by all four sorted-subset donors than for non-shared clonotypes. Across four donors, 5% to 6% of naive CD4, 3% to 3.5% of naive CD8, about 2.3% of memory CD4, and around 0.4% of memory CD8 clonotypes were shared.

Donors were healthy HIV-negative adults with no recently reported acute infections or vaccinations. All donors were Caucasian adults living in Nashville, Tennessee, USA. CD4+ T cells were enriched through magnetic negative selection, after which naive cells were positively selected on CD45RA and the remaining negative fraction served as the memory subset. After blood collection by leukapheresis, PBMCs were isolated using Ficoll-Histopaque density gradient centrifugation and then cryopreserved in the vapor phase of liquid nitrogen. Analytical flow cytometry was used to check the purity and quantity of every magnetically sorted T cell population. Each sorted fraction had its genomic DNA isolated and then quantified by UV absorbance on a Nanodrop 2000c. TCR CDR3 regions were amplified from genomic DNA by multiplex PCR using the deep immunoSEQ assay. Extracted genomic DNA from each cell subset was spread evenly across all wells of several immunoSEQ 96-well plates, with each plate serving as a replicate. Each replicate PCR for sorted subsets received around 200 ng genomic DNA, equal to around 32,000 T cell genomes. Purified libraries were quantified with a Qubit 3.0 fluorometer, sized on a Bioanalyzer 2100, and re-quantified with the KAPA Library Quantification kit. Every immunoSEQ 96-well plate was sequenced on a separate single-read 150-cycle Illumina NextSeq 550 flow cell. In the authors' own workflow: Because only junctional sequences without quality scores were contained in the immunoSEQ output, filtering matching that applied to full-length reads could not be performed. Sequences were annotated with PyIR, a Python wrapper for IgBLAST v1.9, using IMGT germline references to assign V/J genes and CDR3. Reads with weak V/J assignments (E-value above 1e-6), missing CDR3, stop codons, out-of-frame junctions, or ambiguous translated residues were removed. V3J clonotypes were defined by identical inferred V gene, J gene, and CDR3 amino acid sequence. Percentage overlap between repertoires was calculated by dividing the number of shared unique clonotypes by the size of the smaller repertoire. Richness of each repertoire was evaluated using RTK rarefaction, the Chao1 estimator, and Recon v2.1 estimates of unobserved clonotypes. For all TCRbeta clonotypes obtained by the gDNA method from a few donors, generation probabilities were computed with OLGA. TCRdb took over this immuneACCESS table, retaining in-frame rearrangements with V and J assigned. Such tables are incomplete; in checked studies, under half of the missing clones stem from an unresolved V gene, and the remainder is unexplained. The DNA gave D and trimming, while V, J and clone size come from that table. The sample data list under 750,000 clones, and 72% of these were observed just once. The ten largest account for around 1.8% of the sample.

This chain is built from TRBV5-1 and TRBJ1-1; the D gene cannot be named for sure. The sample comprised memory CD4+ T cells sorted from blood. This sample's cell subset or site label indicates: CD45RA-negative fraction. The clonotype comes from a woman under 40 in good health. In nucleotide form, the sequence is TGCGCCAGCAGTTCTCTGGGCCAAAGGGCGAACACTGAAGCTTTCTTT. Its protein is CASSSLGQRANTEAFF.